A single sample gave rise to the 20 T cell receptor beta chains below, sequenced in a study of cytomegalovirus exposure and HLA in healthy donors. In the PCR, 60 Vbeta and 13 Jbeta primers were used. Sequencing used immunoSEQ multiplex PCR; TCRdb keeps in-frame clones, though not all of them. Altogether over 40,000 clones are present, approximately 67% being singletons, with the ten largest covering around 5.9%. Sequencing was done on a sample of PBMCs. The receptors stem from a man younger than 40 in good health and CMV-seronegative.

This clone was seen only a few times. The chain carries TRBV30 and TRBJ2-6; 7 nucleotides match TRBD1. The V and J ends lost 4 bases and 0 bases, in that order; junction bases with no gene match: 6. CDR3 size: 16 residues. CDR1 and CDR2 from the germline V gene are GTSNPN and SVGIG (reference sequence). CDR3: CAWNSRGSSGANVLTF. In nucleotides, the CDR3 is TGTGCCTGGAACTCCAGGGGGTCCTCTGGGGCCAACGTCCTGACTTTC.

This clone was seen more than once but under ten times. The CDR3 nucleotides read TGCGCCAGCAGCCAAGATAGGGACAGCGACTACAATGAGCAGTTCTTC. This codes for CASSQDRDSDYNEQFF. This chain joins TRBV4-1 and TRBJ2-1; 7 nucleotides match TRBD1. The CDR3 extends over 16 amino acids. V lost 0 bases to trimming and J lost 3 bases; unmatched junction nucleotides: 5. Germline V gene data show CDR1 as MGHRA and CDR2 as YSYEKL.

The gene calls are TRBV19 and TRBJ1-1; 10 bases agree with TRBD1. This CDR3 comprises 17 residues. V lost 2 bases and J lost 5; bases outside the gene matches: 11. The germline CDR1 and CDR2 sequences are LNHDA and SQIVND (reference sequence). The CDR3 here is CASSISAGTGVGTEAFF. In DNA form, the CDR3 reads TGTGCCAGTAGTATATCCGCCGGGACAGGGGTTGGTACTGAAGCTTTCTTT. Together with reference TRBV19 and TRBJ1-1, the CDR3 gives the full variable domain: DGGITQSPKYLFRKEGQNVTLSCEQNLNHDAMYWYRQDPGQGLRLIYYSQIVNDFQKGDIAEGYSVSREKKESFPLTVTSAQKNPTAFYLCASSISAGTGVGTEAFFGQGTRLTVV.

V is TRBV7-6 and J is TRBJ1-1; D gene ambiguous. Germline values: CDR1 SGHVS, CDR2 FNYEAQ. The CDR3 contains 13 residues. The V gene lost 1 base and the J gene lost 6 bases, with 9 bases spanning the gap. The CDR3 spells CASSLGTGAEAFF. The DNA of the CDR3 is TGTGCCAGCAGCTTAGGAACCGGGGCTGAAGCTTTCTTT.

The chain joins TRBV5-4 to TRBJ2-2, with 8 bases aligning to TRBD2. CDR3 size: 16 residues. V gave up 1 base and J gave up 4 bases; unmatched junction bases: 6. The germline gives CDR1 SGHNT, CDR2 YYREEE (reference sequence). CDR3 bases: TGTGCCAGCAGCTTGTCGAGCGGGAGCCCCACCGGGGAGCTGTTTTTT. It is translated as CASSLSSGSPTGELFF.

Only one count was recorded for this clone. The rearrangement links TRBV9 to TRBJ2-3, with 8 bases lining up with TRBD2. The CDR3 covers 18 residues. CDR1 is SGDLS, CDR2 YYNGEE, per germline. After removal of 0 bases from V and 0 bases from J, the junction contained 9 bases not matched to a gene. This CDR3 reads CASSVVSGRPTSTDTQYF. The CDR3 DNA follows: TGTGCCAGCAGCGTAGTGAGCGGGAGACCAACTAGCACAGATACGCAGTATTTT.

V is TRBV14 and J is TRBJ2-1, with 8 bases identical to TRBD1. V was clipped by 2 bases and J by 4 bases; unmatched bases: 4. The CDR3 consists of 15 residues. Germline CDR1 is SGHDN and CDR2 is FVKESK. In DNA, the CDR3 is TGTGCCAGCAGCCAAAGAGACAGGGGTTACAATGAGCAGTTCTTC. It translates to CASSQRDRGYNEQFF.

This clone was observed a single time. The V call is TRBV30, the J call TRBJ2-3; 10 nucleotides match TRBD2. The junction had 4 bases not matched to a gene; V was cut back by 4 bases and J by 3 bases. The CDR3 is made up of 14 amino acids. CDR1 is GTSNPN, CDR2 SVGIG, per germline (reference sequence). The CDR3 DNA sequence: TGTGCCTGGACTAGCGGGAGTGATACAGATACGCAGTATTTT. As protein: CAWTSGSDTDTQYF.

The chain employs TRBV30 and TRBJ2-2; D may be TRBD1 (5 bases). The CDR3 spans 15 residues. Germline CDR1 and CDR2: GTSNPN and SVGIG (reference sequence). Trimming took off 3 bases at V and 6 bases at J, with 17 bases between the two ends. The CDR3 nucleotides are TGTGCCTGGAGAATGTTTAGTAGGGGTTCCGGGGAGCTGTTTTTT. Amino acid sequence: CAWRMFSRGSGELFF.

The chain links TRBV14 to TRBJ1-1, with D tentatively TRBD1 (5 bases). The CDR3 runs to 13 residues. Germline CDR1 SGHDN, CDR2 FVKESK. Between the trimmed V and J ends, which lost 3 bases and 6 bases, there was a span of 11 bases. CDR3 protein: CASSHGGGAEAFF. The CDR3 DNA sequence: TGTGCCAGCAGCCACGGAGGAGGGGCTGAAGCTTTCTTT.

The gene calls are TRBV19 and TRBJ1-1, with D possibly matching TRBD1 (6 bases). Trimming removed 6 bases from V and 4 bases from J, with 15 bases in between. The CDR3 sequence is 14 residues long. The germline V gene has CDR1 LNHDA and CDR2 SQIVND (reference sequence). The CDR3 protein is CASSGVGGVTEAFF. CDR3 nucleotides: TGTGCCAGTAGCGGGGTAGGGGGTGTCACTGAAGCTTTCTTT.

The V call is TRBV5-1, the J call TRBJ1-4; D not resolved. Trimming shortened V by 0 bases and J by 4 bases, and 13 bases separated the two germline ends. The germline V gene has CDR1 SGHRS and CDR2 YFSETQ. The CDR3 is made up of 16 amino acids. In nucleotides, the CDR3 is TGCGCCAGCAGCTTGGTTGGCGGGGTCAATAATGAAAAACTGTTTTTT. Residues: CASSLVGGVNNEKLFF. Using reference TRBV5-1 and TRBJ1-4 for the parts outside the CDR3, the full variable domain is KAGVTQTPRYLIKTRGQQVTLSCSPISGHRSVSWYQQTPGQGLQFLFEYFSETQRNKGNFPGRFSGRQFSNSRSEMNVSTLELGDSALYLCASSLVGGVNNEKLFFGSGTQLSVL.

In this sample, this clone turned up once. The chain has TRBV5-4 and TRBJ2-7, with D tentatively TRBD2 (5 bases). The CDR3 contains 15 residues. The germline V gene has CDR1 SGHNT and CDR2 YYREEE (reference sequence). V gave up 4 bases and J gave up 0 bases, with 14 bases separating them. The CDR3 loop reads CASSIGGTPSYEQYF. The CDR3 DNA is TGTGCCAGCAGCATTGGAGGCACCCCCTCCTACGAGCAGTACTTC.

CDR3 sequence: CASSNGQGPLYEQYF. CDR3 bases: TGTGCCAGCAGCAACGGACAGGGGCCACTCTACGAGCAGTACTTC. V gene TRBV5-4 combines with J gene TRBJ2-7, with 9 bases fitting TRBD1. CDR1 SGHNT and CDR2 YYREEE come from the germline V gene (reference sequence). This CDR3 has 15 amino acids. With V trimmed by 4 bases and J by 3 bases, 8 bases remained unmatched.

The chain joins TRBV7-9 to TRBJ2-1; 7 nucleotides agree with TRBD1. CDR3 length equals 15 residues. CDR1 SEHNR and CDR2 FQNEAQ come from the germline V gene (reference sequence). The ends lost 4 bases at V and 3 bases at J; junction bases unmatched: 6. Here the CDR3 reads CASSSTGSLYNEQFF. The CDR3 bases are TGTGCCAGCAGCTCGACAGGGTCCCTCTACAATGAGCAGTTCTTC.

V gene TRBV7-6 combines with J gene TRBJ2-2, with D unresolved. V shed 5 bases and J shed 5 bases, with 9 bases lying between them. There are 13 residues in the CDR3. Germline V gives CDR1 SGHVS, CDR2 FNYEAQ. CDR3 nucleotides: TGTGCCAGCAGCCGTCAGGAAACCGGGGAGCTGTTTTTT. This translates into CASSRQETGELFF. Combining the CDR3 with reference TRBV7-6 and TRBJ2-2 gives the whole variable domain GAGVSQSPRYKVTKRGQDVALRCDPISGHVSLYWYRQALGQGPEFLTYFNYEAQQDKSGLPNDRFSAERPEGSISTLTIQRTEQRDSAMYRCASSRQETGELFFGEGSRLTVL.

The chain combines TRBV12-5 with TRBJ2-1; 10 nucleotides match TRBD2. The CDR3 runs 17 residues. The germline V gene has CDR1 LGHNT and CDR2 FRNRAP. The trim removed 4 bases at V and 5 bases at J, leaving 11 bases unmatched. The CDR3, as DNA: TGTGCTAGTGGTTCCCTTAGCGGGAGGATCGGTAACAATGAGCAGTTCTTC. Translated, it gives CASGSLSGRIGNNEQFF.

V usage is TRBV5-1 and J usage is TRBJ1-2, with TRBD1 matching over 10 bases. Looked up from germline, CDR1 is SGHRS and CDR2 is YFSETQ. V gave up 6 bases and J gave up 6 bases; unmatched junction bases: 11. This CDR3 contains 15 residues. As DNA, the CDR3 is TGCGCCAGCACCCCCGAGGGGACAGGGGCAAATGGCTACACCTTC. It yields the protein CASTPEGTGANGYTF.

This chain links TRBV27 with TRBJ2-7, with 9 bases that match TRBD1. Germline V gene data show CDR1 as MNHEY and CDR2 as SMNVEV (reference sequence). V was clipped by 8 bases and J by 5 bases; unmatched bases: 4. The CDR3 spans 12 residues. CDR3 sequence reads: CASRTGVNEQYF. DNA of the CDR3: TGTGCCAGCCGGACAGGGGTTAACGAGCAGTACTTC.

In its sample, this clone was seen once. CDR3: CSGGQGADTQYF. The DNA of the CDR3 is TGCAGCGGAGGACAGGGGGCGGATACGCAGTATTTT. The V call is TRBV29-1, the J call TRBJ2-3, with 11 nucleotides matching TRBD1. This CDR3 region has 12 residues. From germline, CDR1 is SQVTM and CDR2 ANQGSEA. J was trimmed by 6 bases and V by 7 bases; bases with no gene match: 3.